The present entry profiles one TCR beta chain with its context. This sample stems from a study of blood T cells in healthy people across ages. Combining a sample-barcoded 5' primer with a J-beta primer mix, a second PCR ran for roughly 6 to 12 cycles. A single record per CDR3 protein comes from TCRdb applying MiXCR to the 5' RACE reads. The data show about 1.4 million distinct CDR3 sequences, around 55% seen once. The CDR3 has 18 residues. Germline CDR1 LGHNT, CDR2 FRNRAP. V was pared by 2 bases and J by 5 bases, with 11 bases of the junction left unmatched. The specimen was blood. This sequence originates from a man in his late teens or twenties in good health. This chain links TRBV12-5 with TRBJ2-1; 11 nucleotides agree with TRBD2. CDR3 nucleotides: TGTGCTAGTGGTTTGACTCAGGGGCTAGCGGGGGGTGACAATGAGCAGTTCTTC. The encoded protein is CASGLTQGLAGGDNEQFF.